This TCR beta chain comes out of a study of post-analysis software for immune sequencing data. V shed 4 bases and J 3 bases; nucleotides not matched to a gene: 13. CDR1 MNHEY and CDR2 SVGAGI come from the germline V gene. The CDR3 covers 17 residues. Study results and limitations: Elevated frequency relative to controls characterized four or five TRBV segments in patients, TRBV5-6, TRBV5-1 and TRBV20-1 among them.

With respect to this clonotype: Antigen specificity is unknown.

Incorporated into the TCR beta cDNA libraries were unique molecular identifiers, which served to reduce PCR and sequencing biases. TCRdb analysed the PCR reads with MiXCR anew, one entry per CDR3 protein. This sample yields roughly 700,000 distinct CDR3 sequences, of which just under 30% are seen a single time; 0.56% belongs to the top ten. This sequence joins TRBV6-5 and TRBJ2-3; 7 bases map to TRBD1. Sequenced input: blood. The TCR comes from a girl under 18 with multiple sclerosis. The CDR3 region has the DNA TGTGCCAGCAGTTCGCTCTACAGGGGTATGAGGACAGATACGCAGTATTTT. Translation: CASSSLYRGMRTDTQYF.